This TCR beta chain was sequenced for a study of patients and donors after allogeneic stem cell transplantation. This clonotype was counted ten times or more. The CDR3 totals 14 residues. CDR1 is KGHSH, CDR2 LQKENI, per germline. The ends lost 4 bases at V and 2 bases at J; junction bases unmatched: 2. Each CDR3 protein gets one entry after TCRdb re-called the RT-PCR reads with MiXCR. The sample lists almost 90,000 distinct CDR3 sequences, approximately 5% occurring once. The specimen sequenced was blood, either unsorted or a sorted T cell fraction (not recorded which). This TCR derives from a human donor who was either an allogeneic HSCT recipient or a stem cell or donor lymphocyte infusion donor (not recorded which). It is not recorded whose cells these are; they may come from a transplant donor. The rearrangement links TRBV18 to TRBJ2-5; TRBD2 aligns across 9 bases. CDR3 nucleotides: TGTGCCAGCTCACTGACTAGCGGTCAAGAGACCCAGTACTTC. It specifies CASSLTSGQETQYF. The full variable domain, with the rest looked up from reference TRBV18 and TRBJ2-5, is NAGVMQNPRHLVRRRGQEARLRCSPMKGHSHVYWYRQLPEEGLKFMVYLQKENIIDESGMPKERFSAEFPKEGPSILRIQQVVRGDSAAYFCASSLTSGQETQYFGPGTRLLVL.